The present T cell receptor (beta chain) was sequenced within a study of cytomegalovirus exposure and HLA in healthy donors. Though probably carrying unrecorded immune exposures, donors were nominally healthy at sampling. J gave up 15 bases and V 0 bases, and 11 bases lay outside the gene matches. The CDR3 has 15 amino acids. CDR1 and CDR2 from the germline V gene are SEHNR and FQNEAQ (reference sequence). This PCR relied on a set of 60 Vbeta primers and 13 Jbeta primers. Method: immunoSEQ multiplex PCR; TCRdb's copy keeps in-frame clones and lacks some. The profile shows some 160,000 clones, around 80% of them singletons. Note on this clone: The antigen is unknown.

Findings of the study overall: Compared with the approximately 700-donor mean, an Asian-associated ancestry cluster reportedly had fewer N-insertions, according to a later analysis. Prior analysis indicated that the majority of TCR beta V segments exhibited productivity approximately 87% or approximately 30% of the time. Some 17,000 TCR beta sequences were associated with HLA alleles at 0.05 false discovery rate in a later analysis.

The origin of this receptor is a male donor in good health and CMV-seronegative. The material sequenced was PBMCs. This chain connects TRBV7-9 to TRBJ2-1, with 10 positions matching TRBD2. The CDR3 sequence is CASSLAGASGSESFF. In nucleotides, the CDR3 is TGTGCCAGCAGCTTAGCGGGGGCTAGCGGGAGTGAGTCGTTCTTC.